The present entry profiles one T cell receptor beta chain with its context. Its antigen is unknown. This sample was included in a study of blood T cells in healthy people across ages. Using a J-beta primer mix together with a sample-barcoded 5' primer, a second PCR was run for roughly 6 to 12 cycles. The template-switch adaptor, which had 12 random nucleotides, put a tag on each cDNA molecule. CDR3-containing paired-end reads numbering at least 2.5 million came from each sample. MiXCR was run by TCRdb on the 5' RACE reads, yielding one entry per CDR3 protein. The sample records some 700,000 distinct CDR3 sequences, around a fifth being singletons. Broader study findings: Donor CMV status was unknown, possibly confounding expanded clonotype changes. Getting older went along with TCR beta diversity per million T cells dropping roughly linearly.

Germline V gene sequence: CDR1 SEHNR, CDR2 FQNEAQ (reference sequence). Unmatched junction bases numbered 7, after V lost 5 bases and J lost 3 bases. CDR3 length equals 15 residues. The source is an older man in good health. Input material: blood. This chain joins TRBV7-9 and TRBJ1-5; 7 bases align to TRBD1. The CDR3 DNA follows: TGTGCCAGCAGCCAGCTTGGGACAGTCAATCAGCCCCAGCATTTT. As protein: CASSQLGTVNQPQHF.